A selection of T cell receptor beta chains follows, all from one sample in a study of cytomegalovirus exposure and HLA in healthy donors. Assay: immunoSEQ multiplex PCR; the TCRdb copy retains only in-frame clones and omits some. The data contain approximately 120,000 clones, 94% of them singletons. The specimen was PBMCs. The source is a woman younger than 30 in good health and CMV-seronegative. CDR3s include the opening cysteine and the closing phenylalanine or tryptophan. A D gene is named only where the DNA matches it firmly. Clone size is shown for a subset of rows, as once, few, many or a class of expanded clone.

size: .; J: TRBJ1-4; D: .; V: TRBV28; DNA: TGTGCCAGCAGTCTTCCTCCAGGACATTGGAATGAAAAACTGTTTTTT; CDR3: CASSLPPGHWNEKLFF
size: .; J: TRBJ2-1; D: TRBD2; V: TRBV29-1; DNA: TGCAGCGTTGAACTAGCGGGGGGGAGCTCCTACAATGAGCAGTTCTTC; CDR3: CSVELAGGSSYNEQFF
size: .; J: TRBJ2-3; D: .; V: TRBV9; DNA: TGTGCCAGCAGCGTAGCCGGAGATACGCAGTATTTT; CDR3: CASSVAGDTQYF
size: .; J: TRBJ2-5; D: .; V: TRBV5-4; DNA: TGTGCCAGCAGCTCCAGGGCAGGGGCGATGGAGACCCAGTACTTC; CDR3: CASSSRAGAMETQYF
size: .; J: TRBJ1-2; D: .; V: TRBV6-1; DNA: TGTGCCAGCAGTGAAGAGGTCGAGAGGCGGAACTTC; CDR3: CASSEEVERRNF
size: .; J: TRBJ2-1; D: .; V: TRBV9; DNA: TGTGCCAGCAGCGTGGTAAACAGGGACAATGAGCAGTTCTTC; CDR3: CASSVVNRDNEQFF
size: .; J: TRBJ2-7; D: TRBD2; V: TRBV28; DNA: TGTGCCAGCAGCCGAAAGGGACTAGCGGGAGACTACGAGCAGTACTTC; CDR3: CASSRKGLAGDYEQYF
size: .; J: TRBJ2-1; D: .; V: TRBV19; DNA: TGTGCCAGTAGTATTGTGAACTTCCCTAGCTCCTACAATGAGCAGTTCTTC; CDR3: CASSIVNFPSSYNEQFF
size: .; J: TRBJ2-7; D: .; V: TRBV7-2; DNA: TGTGCCAGCAGCCTACCGGGACAAGGCCTATCCTACGAGCAGTACTTC; CDR3: CASSLPGQGLSYEQYF
size: .; J: TRBJ2-1; D: .; V: TRBV19; DNA: TGTGCCAGTAGTATTGGGCGCGAGCAGTTCTTC; CDR3: CASSIGREQFF
size: .; J: TRBJ2-3; D: TRBD2; V: TRBV9; DNA: TGTGCCAGCAGCGAATCCGCAGCGGGGGGTTACACAGATACGCAGTATTTT; CDR3: CASSESAAGGYTDTQYF
size: .; J: TRBJ1-1; D: TRBD1; V: TRBV30; DNA: TGTGCCTGGAGTCGGACAGGGAGCTTCATGAACACTGAAGCTTTCTTT; CDR3: CAWSRTGSFMNTEAFF
size: .; J: TRBJ2-3; D: TRBD2; V: TRBV5-1; DNA: TGCGCCAGCAGCCCGCGGACTAGCGGCACAGATACGCAGTATTTT; CDR3: CASSPRTSGTDTQYF
size: few; J: TRBJ2-7; D: TRBD2; V: TRBV19; DNA: TGTGCCAGTAGTTCCGGGACTAGCGGGAGAAACGAGCAGTACTTC; CDR3: CASSSGTSGRNEQYF
size: once; J: TRBJ1-2; D: TRBD1; V: TRBV27; DNA: TGTGCCAGCAGTTTCCGGACAGGGGGCGGCTACACCTTC; CDR3: CASSFRTGGGYTF
size: .; J: TRBJ1-1; D: .; V: TRBV11-3; DNA: TGTGCCAGCAGCTCTTCGAGGAGCACTGAAGCTTTCTTT; CDR3: CASSSSRSTEAFF
size: .; J: TRBJ2-7; D: TRBD1; V: TRBV5-1; DNA: TGCGCCAGCACCCTAACGACCCCCGGGACAGGGATGTACGAGCAGTACTTC; CDR3: CASTLTTPGTGMYEQYF
size: few; J: TRBJ1-1; D: TRBD1; V: TRBV6-1; DNA: TGTGCCAGCAGTATTCCGGGACAGGGGGAGGCTGAAGCTTTCTTT; CDR3: CASSIPGQGEAEAFF
size: .; J: TRBJ2-2; D: TRBD1; V: TRBV29-1; DNA: TGCAGCGCCTTGGGGACAGGGGAACGGAACACCGGGGAGCTGTTTTTT; CDR3: CSALGTGERNTGELFF
size: .; J: TRBJ2-5; D: .; V: TRBV5-1; DNA: TGCGCCAGCAGCCAAGGCGCAGGGTACCAAGAGACCCAGTACTTC; CDR3: CASSQGAGYQETQYF
size: once; J: TRBJ1-2; D: .; V: TRBV30; DNA: TGTGCCTGGAGGCAGGCGTATGGCTACACCTTC; CDR3: CAWRQAYGYTF
size: .; J: TRBJ1-2; D: TRBD1; V: TRBV5-1; DNA: TGCGCCAGCACCCCGGGACAGGGGTACGGCTACACCTTC; CDR3: CASTPGQGYGYTF
size: .; J: TRBJ1-1; D: .; V: TRBV5-1; DNA: TGCGCCAGCAGCTTGACAGGGCCGAACACTGAAGCTTTCTTT; CDR3: CASSLTGPNTEAFF
size: .; J: TRBJ2-1; D: .; V: TRBV7-6; DNA: TGTGCCAGCAGCATTTCTTCCTACAATGAGCAGTTCTTC; CDR3: CASSISSYNEQFF
size: .; J: TRBJ2-7; D: TRBD2; V: TRBV10-2; DNA: TGCGCCAGCATAGGTAGCGGGAGCTACGAGCAGTACTTC; CDR3: CASIGSGSYEQYF
size: few; J: TRBJ2-2; D: TRBD1; V: TRBV2; DNA: TGTGCCAGCACCGCACAGGGGGCCGGGGAGCTGTTTTTT; CDR3: CASTAQGAGELFF
size: .; J: TRBJ2-5; D: TRBD1; V: TRBV5-1; DNA: TGCGCCAGCAGCTCGAGTCCGGGGGGACAGGGAGAGACCCAGTACTTC; CDR3: CASSSSPGGQGETQYF
size: .; J: TRBJ1-1; D: .; V: TRBV27; DNA: TGTGCCAGCAGAGGGGTGCGAAACACTGAAGCTTTCTTT; CDR3: CASRGVRNTEAFF
size: once; J: TRBJ2-1; D: .; V: TRBV9; DNA: TGTGCCAGCAGCGTAGCTGGTAGTACCTACAATGAGCAGTTCTTC; CDR3: CASSVAGSTYNEQFF
size: once; J: TRBJ1-2; D: .; V: TRBV5-1; DNA: TGCGCCAGCAGCCAAAGAGGGTGGTATGGCTACACCTTC; CDR3: CASSQRGWYGYTF
size: .; J: TRBJ2-2; D: TRBD1; V: TRBV2; DNA: TGTGCCAGCAGTCCGGGACAGGGTCGGACCGGGGAGCTGTTTTTT; CDR3: CASSPGQGRTGELFF
size: .; J: TRBJ2-7; D: .; V: TRBV30; DNA: TGTGCCTGGACCCCGCCGGGGTTCCCCTCATCCTACGAGCAGTACTTC; CDR3: CAWTPPGFPSSYEQYF
size: .; J: TRBJ2-3; D: .; V: TRBV9; DNA: TGTGCCAGCAGCGCCTCTAGCGCGAGCACAGATACGCAGTATTTT; CDR3: CASSASSASTDTQYF
size: .; J: TRBJ2-7; D: TRBD1; V: TRBV5-1; DNA: TGCGCCAGCAAGACAGGGGAATACCCCTACGAGCAGTACTTC; CDR3: CASKTGEYPYEQYF
size: .; J: TRBJ2-1; D: .; V: TRBV5-1; DNA: TGCGCCAGCAGTAGCGATGCGGCGTACAATGAGCAGTTCTTC; CDR3: CASSSDAAYNEQFF
size: .; J: TRBJ1-1; D: TRBD1; V: TRBV6-1; DNA: TGTGCCAGCAGCCAAGTACAGGGGGAAGCTTTCTTT; CDR3: CASSQVQGEAFF
size: .; J: TRBJ2-7; D: TRBD2; V: TRBV19; DNA: TGTGCCAGTAGTAGGGCTAGCGGGAGATTCCCCTACGAGCAGTACTTC; CDR3: CASSRASGRFPYEQYF
size: .; J: TRBJ1-3; D: TRBD1; V: TRBV6-1; DNA: TGTGCCAGCAGTGCCGGGACAGTGGACAACACCATATATTTT; CDR3: CASSAGTVDNTIYF
size: .; J: TRBJ2-7; D: .; V: TRBV7-9; DNA: TGTGCCAGCAGCTCCCAGGGTTACGAGCAGTACTTC; CDR3: CASSSQGYEQYF
size: .; J: TRBJ2-2; D: TRBD2; V: TRBV7-9; DNA: TGTGCCAGCAGCCGACACGTCGGGGGGGCTGCCGGGGAGCTGTTTTTT; CDR3: CASSRHVGGAAGELFF
size: .; J: TRBJ1-2; D: .; V: TRBV5-1; DNA: TGCGCCAGCAGCTTGGTTGGGGACGGACAGATAGAGACCCACACCTTC; CDR3: CASSLVGDGQIETHTF
size: .; J: TRBJ2-1; D: .; V: TRBV29-1; DNA: TGCAGCGTTGAAGAATCCCAGGGGAGAAATGAGCAGTTCTTC; CDR3: CSVEESQGRNEQFF
size: .; J: TRBJ2-3; D: TRBD2; V: TRBV11-2; DNA: TGTGCCAGCAGCTTAGAGGTGGGCGGGAGGGTGGGCACAGATACGCAGTATTTT; CDR3: CASSLEVGGRVGTDTQYF
size: .; J: TRBJ2-5; D: .; V: TRBV11-2; DNA: TGTGCCAGCAGCTTAAAGGAGGGAACGGCCCAGTACTTC; CDR3: CASSLKEGTAQYF
size: .; J: TRBJ2-5; D: .; V: TRBV28; DNA: TGTGCCAGCAGTTTTAGTCTAAGTGCCGCTCAGACCCAGTACTTC; CDR3: CASSFSLSAAQTQYF
size: .; J: TRBJ2-7; D: TRBD1; V: TRBV2; DNA: TGTGCCAGCAGTGTGGACAGGGACGTTAACGAGCAGTACTTC; CDR3: CASSVDRDVNEQYF
size: .; J: TRBJ1-6; D: .; V: TRBV7-9; DNA: TGTGCCAGCAGCTCCCAAACAGGGAATTCACCCCTCCACTTT; CDR3: CASSSQTGNSPLHF
size: .; J: TRBJ2-1; D: TRBD2; V: TRBV30; DNA: TGTGCCTGGAGAGGACTAGCGGAACATTACAATGAGCAGTTCTTC; CDR3: CAWRGLAEHYNEQFF
size: .; J: TRBJ2-7; D: TRBD1; V: TRBV28; DNA: TGTGCCAGTAGAAGATTGACAGGGGGCTACGAGCAGTACTTC; CDR3: CASRRLTGGYEQYF
size: .; J: TRBJ2-3; D: TRBD1; V: TRBV5-1; DNA: TGCGCCAGCAGCATGGGACAGGGGGCGTCAGATACGCAGTATTTT; CDR3: CASSMGQGASDTQYF
size: .; J: TRBJ1-1; D: .; V: TRBV2; DNA: TGTGCCAGCAGTACTGACTTGAACACTGAAGCTTTCTTT; CDR3: CASSTDLNTEAFF
size: .; J: TRBJ1-5; D: .; V: TRBV15; DNA: TGTGCCACCAGCAGAGGATCAAACGGTCAGCCCCAGCATTTT; CDR3: CATSRGSNGQPQHF
size: .; J: TRBJ2-5; D: .; V: TRBV30; DNA: TGTGCCTGGAGTGTAATGGCAGGGGAGACCCAGTACTTC; CDR3: CAWSVMAGETQYF
size: .; J: TRBJ1-2; D: TRBD1; V: TRBV2; DNA: TGTGCCAGAGAAATGCAGGGGGCAGGTGGCTACACCTTC; CDR3: CAREMQGAGGYTF